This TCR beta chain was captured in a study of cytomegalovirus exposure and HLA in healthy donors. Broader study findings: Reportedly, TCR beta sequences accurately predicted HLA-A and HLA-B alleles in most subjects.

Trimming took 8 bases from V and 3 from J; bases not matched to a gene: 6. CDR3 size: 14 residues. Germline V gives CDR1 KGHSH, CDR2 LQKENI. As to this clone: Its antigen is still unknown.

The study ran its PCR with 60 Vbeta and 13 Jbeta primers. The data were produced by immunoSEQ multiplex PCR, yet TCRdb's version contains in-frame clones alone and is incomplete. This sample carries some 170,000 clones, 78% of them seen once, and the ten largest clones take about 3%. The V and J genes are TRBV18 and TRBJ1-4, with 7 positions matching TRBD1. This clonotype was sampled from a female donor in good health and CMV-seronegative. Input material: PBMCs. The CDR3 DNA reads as TGTGCCAGCGCATTAGGGGGCCCTAATGAAAAACTGTTTTTT. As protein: CASALGGPNEKLFF. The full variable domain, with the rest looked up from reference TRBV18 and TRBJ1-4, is NAGVMQNPRHLVRRRGQEARLRCSPMKGHSHVYWYRQLPEEGLKFMVYLQKENIIDESGMPKERFSAEFPKEGPSILRIQQVVRGDSAAYFCASALGGPNEKLFFGSGTQLSVL.